This T cell receptor (beta chain) originates from a study of blood T cell repertoires in COVID-19 (dated by TCRdb to between 2020 and 2021). Describing the broader study: Samples covering the acute and convalescent phases of COVID-19 were provided by collaborators in the United States, Italy and Spain. The repertoires were made available in a free public database intended to serve as a resource for research on the immune response to SARS-CoV-2. Deeply sampled blood TCRbeta repertoires from subjects exposed to, actively infected with, or recovered from COVID-19 were included in the dataset. The sample metadata nearly always contained a de-identified subject ID, COVID-19 status, age in years and sex. Samples were obtained from the ongoing ImmuneRACE study (first 160 participants) and from about 1,300 subjects provided by 6 global collaborators. Where HLA class I and class II types were available, the types were taken from metadata supplied by the sample provider, not from assay-based typing. The prospective study material was composed of cDNA or gDNA derived from T cells, B-cell-depleted T cells, or PBMCs.

Here is what the overall study found, with its caveats: The quantity of clinical and demographic metadata differed by source and by participant and was supplied without curation.

A remark on this clone: The antigen this receptor binds is unknown. Base qualities were left out, and no much larger clone turns up one base away.

Another Seattle source contributed samples from volunteer blood donors who had recovered from COVID-19. Each collaborating institution followed its own protocols to collect whole blood in K2EDTA tubes. For TCRbeta analysis, collaborators shipped samples in one of three forms: frozen whole blood, isolated PBMCs, or DNA extracted from either of those sample types. TCRbeta CDR3 regions were amplified from genomic DNA by means of the immunoSEQ Assay, a bias-controlled multiplex PCR. Processing in the source paper ran as follows. Nucleated cell counts per sample were estimated from amplification of reference gene primers within the assay. To quantify the absolute abundance of each unique TCRbeta CDR3 rearrangement, sequence reads were collapsed and filtered. For each sample, productive Simpson clonality was calculated by taking the square root of Simpson's diversity index across productive rearrangements. In TCRdb, the immuneACCESS table is reduced to in-frame sequences with V and J assigned. These tables do not hold every clone; where another copy was compared, an unresolved V gene accounts for under half, and the others remain unexplained. V and J calls and clone size come straight from that table; D and trimming were deduced from the DNA. The sample yields a few hundred thousand clones; around nine tenths were counted once. The leading ten clones occupy approximately 6.2% of the sample.

The CDR3 sequence holds 15 residues, the cysteine and phenylalanine included. Only CDR3 DNA remains: 45 bases, in frame from the first base. The germline V gene (reference sequence) supplies CDR1 LGHDT and CDR2 YNNKEL. V is pared back by 0 bases and J by 6 bases, with 14 bases lying between the germline termini. Source material: peripheral blood. This clonotype was obtained from a man in his 60s who had recovered from COVID-19. In this chain, TRBV3-1 (or the pseudogene TRBV3-2) is recombined with TRBJ1-2, with the identity of the D gene unclear. The CDR3 corresponds to CASSQDRRAADGYTF. The nucleotides are TGTGCCAGCAGCCAAGATAGGAGGGCGGCAGATGGCTACACCTTC.